This TCR beta chain originates from a study of T cells of healthy individuals. TCRdb re-called the 5' RACE reads through MiXCR, storing one row per CDR3 protein. The top ten clones hold about 4.3% of a sample with 60,000 to 75,000 distinct CDR3 sequences, roughly 15% of them seen once. There are a few counts of this clonotype. CDR1 is SEHNR and CDR2 is FQNEAQ in the germline V gene (reference sequence). The trim removed 3 bases at V and 8 bases at J, leaving 6 bases unmatched. This CDR3 region has 13 residues. The chain couples TRBV7-9 to TRBJ1-2; 7 nucleotides align to TRBD1. The sequence derives from a human donor in good health. CDR3 residues: CASSLGQLLGYTF. Here the CDR3 DNA reads TGTGCCAGCAGCTTGGGACAGTTACTCGGCTACACCTTC.